This T cell receptor beta chain emerged from a study of blood T cell repertoires in COVID-19. Per the germline V gene, CDR1 is SGHTA and CDR2 is FQGTGA. CDR3 length: 14 residues. V lost 5 bases, J lost 10 bases, and 15 bases lay in between. Repertoires were generated with immunoSEQ multiplex PCR, while TCRdb's copy carries only in-frame clones and drops some. The sample holds approximately 350,000 clones, around 92% seen once. This clone occurred a few times. The sequence was obtained from a man aged 40-49 years with acute or convalescent COVID-19. This sequence joins TRBV7-3 and TRBJ1-6, with a tentative D call TRBD1 (5 bases). The sequencing sample was made of peripheral blood. The CDR3 region is CASSPKHSGSPLHF. In DNA, the CDR3 is TGTGCCAGCAGCCCGAAGCATTCAGGGTCACCCCTCCACTTT.